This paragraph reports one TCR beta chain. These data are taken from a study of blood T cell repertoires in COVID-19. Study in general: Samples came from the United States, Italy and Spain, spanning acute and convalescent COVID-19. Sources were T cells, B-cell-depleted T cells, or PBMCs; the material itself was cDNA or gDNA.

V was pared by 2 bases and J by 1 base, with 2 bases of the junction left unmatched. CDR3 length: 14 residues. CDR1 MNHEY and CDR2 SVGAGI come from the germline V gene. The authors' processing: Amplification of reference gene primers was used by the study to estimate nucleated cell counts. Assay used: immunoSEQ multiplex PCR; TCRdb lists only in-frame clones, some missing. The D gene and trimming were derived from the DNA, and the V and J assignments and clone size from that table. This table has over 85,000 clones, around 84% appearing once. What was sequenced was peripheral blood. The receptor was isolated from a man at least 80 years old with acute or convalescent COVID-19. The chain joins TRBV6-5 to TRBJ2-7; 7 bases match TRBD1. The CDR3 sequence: CASSYPGQSYEQYF. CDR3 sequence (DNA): TGTGCCAGCAGTTACCCGGGACAGTCCTACGAGCAGTACTTC.